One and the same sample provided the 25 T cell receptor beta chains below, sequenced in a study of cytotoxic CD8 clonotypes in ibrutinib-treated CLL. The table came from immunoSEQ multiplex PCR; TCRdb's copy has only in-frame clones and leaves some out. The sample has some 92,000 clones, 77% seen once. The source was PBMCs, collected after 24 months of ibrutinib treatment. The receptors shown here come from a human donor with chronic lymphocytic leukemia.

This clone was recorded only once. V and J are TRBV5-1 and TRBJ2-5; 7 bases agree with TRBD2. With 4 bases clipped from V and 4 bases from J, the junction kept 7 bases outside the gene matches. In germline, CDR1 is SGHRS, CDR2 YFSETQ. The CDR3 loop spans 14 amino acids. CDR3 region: CASSPTPGGETQYF. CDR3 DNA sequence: TGCGCCAGCAGCCCCACCCCGGGGGGAGAGACCCAGTACTTC.

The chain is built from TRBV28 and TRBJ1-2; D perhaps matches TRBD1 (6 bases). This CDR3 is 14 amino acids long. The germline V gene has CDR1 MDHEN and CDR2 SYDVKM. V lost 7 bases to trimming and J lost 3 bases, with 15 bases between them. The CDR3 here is CASTPGQGYYGYTF. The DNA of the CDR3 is TGTGCCAGCACTCCGGGGCAGGGGTACTATGGCTACACCTTC.

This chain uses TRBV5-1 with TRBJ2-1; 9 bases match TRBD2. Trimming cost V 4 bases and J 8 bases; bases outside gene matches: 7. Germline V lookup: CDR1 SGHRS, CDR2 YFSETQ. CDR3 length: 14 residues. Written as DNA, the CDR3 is TGCGCCAGCAGCGTAGGGACTAGCCTTCATGAGCAGTTCTTC. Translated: CASSVGTSLHEQFF.

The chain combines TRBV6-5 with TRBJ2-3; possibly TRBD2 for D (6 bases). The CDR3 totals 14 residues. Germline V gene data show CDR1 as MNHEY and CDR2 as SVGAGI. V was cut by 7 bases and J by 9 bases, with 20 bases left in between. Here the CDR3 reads CASNRDPGTGTQYF. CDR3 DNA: TGTGCCAGCAATCGGGACCCCGGGACTGGCACGCAGTATTTT.

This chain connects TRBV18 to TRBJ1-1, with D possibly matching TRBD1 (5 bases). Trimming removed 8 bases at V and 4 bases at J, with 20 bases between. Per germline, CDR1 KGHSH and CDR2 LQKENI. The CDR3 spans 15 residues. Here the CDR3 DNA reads TGTGCCAGCACCCCGGAGGCGGGGAGGGGCACTGAAGCTTTCTTT. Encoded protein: CASTPEAGRGTEAFF.

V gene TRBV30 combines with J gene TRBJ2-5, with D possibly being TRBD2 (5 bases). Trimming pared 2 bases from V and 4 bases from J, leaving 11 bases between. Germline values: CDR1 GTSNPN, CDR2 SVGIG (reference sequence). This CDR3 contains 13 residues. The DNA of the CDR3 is TGTGCCTGGAGTCCCGGACTCGGAGAGACCCAGTACTTC. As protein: CAWSPGLGETQYF.

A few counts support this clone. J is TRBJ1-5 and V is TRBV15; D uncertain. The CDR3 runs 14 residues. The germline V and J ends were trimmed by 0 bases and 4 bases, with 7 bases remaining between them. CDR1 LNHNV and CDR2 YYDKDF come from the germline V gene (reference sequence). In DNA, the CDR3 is TGTGCCACCAGCAGAGATGCGGGGAATCAGCCCCAGCATTTT. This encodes CATSRDAGNQPQHF.

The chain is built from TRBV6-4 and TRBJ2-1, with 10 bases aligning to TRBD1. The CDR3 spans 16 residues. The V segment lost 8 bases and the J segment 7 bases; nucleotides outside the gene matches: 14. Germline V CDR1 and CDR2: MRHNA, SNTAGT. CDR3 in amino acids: CASDTRTGGSRNEQFF. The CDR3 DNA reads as TGTGCCAGCGATACTAGGACAGGGGGGTCCCGGAATGAGCAGTTCTTC.

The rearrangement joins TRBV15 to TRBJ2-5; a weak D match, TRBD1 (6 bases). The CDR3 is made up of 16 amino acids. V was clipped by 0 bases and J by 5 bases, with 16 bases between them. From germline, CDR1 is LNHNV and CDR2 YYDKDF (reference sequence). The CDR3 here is CATSRDRGVRGETQYF. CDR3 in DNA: TGTGCCACCAGCAGAGATCGGGGAGTAAGGGGGGAGACCCAGTACTTC.

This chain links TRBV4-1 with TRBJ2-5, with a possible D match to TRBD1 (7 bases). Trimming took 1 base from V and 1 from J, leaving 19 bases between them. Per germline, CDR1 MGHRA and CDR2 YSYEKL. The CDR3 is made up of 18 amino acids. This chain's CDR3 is CASSQGARGTAIQETQYF. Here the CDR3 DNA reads TGCGCCAGCAGCCAAGGGGCACGCGGGACAGCGATCCAAGAGACCCAGTACTTC.

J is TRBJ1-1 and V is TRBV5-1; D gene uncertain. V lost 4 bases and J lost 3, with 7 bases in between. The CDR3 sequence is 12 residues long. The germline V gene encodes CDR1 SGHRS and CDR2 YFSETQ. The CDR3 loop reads CASSLRDTEAFF. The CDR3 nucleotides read TGCGCCAGCAGCCTAAGGGACACTGAAGCTTTCTTT.

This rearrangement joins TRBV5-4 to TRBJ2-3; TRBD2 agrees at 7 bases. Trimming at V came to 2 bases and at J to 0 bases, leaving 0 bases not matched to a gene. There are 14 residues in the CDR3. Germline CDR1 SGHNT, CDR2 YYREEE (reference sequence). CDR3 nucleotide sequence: TGTGCCAGCAGCTTTAGCGGGAGCACAGATACGCAGTATTTT. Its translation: CASSFSGSTDTQYF.

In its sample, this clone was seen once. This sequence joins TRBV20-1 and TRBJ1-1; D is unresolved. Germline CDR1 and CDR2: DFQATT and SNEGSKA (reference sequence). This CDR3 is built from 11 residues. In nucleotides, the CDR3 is TGCAGGGGGATGTTGGGCACTGAAGCTTTCTTT. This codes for CRGMLGTEAFF.

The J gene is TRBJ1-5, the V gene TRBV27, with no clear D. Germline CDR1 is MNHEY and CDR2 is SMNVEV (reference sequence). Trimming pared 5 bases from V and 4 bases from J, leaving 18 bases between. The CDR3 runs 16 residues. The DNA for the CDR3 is TGTGCCAGCAGTCCCTCTACCCGGGTTGCGAATCAGCCCCAGCATTTT. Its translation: CASSPSTRVANQPQHF.

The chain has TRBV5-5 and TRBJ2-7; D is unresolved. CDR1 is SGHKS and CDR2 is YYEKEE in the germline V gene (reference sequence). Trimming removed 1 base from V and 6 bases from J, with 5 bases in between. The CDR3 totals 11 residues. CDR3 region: CASSLMVEQYF. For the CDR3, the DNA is TGTGCCAGCAGCTTGATGGTCGAGCAGTACTTC.

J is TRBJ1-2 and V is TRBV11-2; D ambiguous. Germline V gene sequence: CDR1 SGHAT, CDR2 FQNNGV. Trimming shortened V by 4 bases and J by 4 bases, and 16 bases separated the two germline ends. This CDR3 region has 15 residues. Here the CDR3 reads CASSYRQDGPYGYTF. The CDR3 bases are TGTGCCAGCAGCTACCGCCAAGACGGTCCCTATGGCTACACCTTC.

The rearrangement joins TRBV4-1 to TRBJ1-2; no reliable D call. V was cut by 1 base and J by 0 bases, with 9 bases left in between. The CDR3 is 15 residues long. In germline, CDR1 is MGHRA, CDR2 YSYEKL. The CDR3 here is CASSQVGVTNYGYTF. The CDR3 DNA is TGCGCCAGCAGCCAAGTTGGAGTAACTAACTATGGCTACACCTTC.

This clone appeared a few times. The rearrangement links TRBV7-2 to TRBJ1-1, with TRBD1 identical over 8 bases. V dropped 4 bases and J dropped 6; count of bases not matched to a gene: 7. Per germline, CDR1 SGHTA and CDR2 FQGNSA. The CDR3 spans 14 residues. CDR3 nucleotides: TGTGCCAGCAGCTACCGGGACAGGAAAGCTGAAGCTTTCTTT. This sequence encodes CASSYRDRKAEAFF.

The CDR3 nucleotides are TGCAGCGTTGAAGGATGGGGGGGCTACGAGCAGTACTTC. This encodes CSVEGWGGYEQYF. The rearrangement links TRBV29-1 to TRBJ2-7, with 7 bases fitting TRBD2. The CDR3 runs to 13 residues. V shed 1 base, J shed 3 bases, and the junction held 3 bases outside the gene matches. CDR1 is SQVTM, CDR2 ANQGSEA, per germline.

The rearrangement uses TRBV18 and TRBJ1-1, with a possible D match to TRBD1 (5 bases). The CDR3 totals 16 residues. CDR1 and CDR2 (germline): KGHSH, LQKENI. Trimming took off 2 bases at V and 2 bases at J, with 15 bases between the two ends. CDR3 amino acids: CASSPVFQGVNTEAFF. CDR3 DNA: TGTGCCAGCTCACCAGTTTTTCAGGGAGTAAACACTGAAGCTTTCTTT.

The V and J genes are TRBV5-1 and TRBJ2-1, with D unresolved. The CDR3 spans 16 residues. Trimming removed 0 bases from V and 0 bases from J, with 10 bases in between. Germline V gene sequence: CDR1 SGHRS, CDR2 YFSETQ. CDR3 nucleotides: TGCGCCAGCAGCTTGGATCGGGCGAACTCCTACAATGAGCAGTTCTTC. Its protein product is CASSLDRANSYNEQFF.

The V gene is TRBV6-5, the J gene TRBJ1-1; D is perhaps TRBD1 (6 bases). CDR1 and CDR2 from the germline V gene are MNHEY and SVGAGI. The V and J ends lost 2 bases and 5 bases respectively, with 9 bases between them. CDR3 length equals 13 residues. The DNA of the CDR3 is TGTGCCAGCAGTTACGGGGGCATTACTGAAGCTTTCTTT. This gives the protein CASSYGGITEAFF.

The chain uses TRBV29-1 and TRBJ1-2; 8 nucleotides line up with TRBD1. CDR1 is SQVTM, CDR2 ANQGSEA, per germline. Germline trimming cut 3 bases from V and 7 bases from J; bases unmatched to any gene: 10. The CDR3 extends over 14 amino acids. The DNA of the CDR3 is TGCAGCGTTGAGGTCCAGGCCACAGGGGGTGGCTACACCTTC. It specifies CSVEVQATGGGYTF.

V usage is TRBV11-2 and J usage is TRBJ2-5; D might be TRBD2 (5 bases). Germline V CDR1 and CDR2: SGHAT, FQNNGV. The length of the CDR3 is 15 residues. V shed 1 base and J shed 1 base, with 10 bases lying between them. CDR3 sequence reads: CASSLGFSAQETQYF. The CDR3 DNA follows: TGTGCCAGCAGCTTAGGGTTTAGCGCCCAAGAGACCCAGTACTTC.

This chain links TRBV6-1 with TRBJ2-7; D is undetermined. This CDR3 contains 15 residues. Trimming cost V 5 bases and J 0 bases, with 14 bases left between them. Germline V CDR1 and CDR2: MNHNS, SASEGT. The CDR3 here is CASSTAGPSSYEQYF. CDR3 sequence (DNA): TGTGCCAGCAGTACCGCCGGGCCCAGCTCCTACGAGCAGTACTTC.